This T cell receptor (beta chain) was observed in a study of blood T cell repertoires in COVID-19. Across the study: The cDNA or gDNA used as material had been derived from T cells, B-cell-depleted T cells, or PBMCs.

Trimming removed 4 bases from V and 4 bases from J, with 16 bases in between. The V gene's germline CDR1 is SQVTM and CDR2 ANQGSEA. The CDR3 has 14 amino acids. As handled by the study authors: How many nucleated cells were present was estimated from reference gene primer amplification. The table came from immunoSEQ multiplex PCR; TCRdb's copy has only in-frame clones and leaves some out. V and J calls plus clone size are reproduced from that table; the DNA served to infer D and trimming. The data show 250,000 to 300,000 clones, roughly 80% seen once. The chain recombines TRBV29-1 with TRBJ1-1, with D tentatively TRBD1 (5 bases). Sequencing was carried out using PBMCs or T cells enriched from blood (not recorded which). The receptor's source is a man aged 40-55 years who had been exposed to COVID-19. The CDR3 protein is CSVVGRAGPTEAFF. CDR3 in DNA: TGCAGCGTTGTAGGGAGGGCAGGGCCCACTGAAGCTTTCTTT.